The 24 T cell receptor beta chains below all came from one sample that was sequenced in a study of CD8 T cells in ankylosing spondylitis. Study conclusions and caveats: The study identified a TCR beta motif of roughly eight highly homologous variants that appeared characteristic of ankylosing spondylitis blood.

MiXCR, applied by TCRdb to the 5' RACE reads, yields one record per CDR3 protein. The sample has roughly 450,000 distinct CDR3 sequences; more than 25% are singletons. The antigens of these receptors remain unknown. Sample: blood, either unsorted or a sorted T cell fraction (not recorded which). These receptors originate from a male donor with ankylosing spondylitis.

The chain recombines TRBV27 with TRBJ1-4, with 8 positions matching TRBD1. CDR1 and CDR2 (germline): MNHEY, SMNVEV (reference sequence). CDR3 size: 14 residues. J gave up 7 bases and V 6 bases, and 7 bases lay outside the gene matches. CDR3: CASRGQAASEKLFF. The CDR3 nucleotides are TGTGCCAGCAGGGGACAGGCGGCTAGTGAAAAACTGTTTTTT.

A few counts support this clonotype. CDR3 sequence reads: CASSLMGKPQHF. CDR3 bases: TGTGCCAGCAGTCTTATGGGGAAGCCCCAGCATTTT. V and J are TRBV12-3 or TRBV12-4 and TRBJ1-5; D is ambiguous. V was cut by 5 bases and J by 8 bases, with 10 bases left in between. The CDR3 length is 12 residues.

This clonotype was recorded a few times. The V and J genes are TRBV5-1 and TRBJ1-5, with TRBD1 matching over 7 bases. The length of the CDR3 is 17 residues. After removal of 4 bases from V and 3 bases from J, the junction contained 13 bases not matched to a gene. Germline CDR1 is SGHRS and CDR2 is YFSETQ. CDR3 DNA: TGCGCCAGCAGCCGGGCCCCGACAGGGAATAACAATCAGCCCCAGCATTTT. This codes for CASSRAPTGNNNQPQHF.

The V gene is TRBV20-1, the J gene TRBJ2-3, with unresolved D. Germline V gene data show CDR1 as DFQATT and CDR2 as SNEGSKA (reference sequence). This CDR3 contains 13 residues. The V end lost 1 base, the J end lost 2 bases, and 7 bases lay between the germline ends. The DNA for the CDR3 is TGCAGTGCTAGAGTGGGGTCCACAGATACGCAGTATTTT. Protein product: CSARVGSTDTQYF.

This clonotype was observed at least ten times. Compared with germline, one end of the junction differs, possibly owing to a read error. The chain combines TRBV5-1 with TRBJ2-3; 12 nucleotides agree with TRBD2. The CDR3 extends over 14 amino acids. Germline CDR1 SGHRS, CDR2 YFSETQ. CDR3 amino acids: CASSLAGGPDTQYF. CDR3 bases: TGTGCCAGCAGTCTAGCGGGAGGGCCAGATACGCAGTATTTT.

The chain recombines TRBV7-9 with TRBJ2-5, with 7 nucleotides matching TRBD1. Per the germline V gene, CDR1 is SEHNR and CDR2 is FQNEAQ (reference sequence). CDR3 length equals 14 residues. V shed 2 bases, J shed 4 bases, and the junction held 4 bases outside the gene matches. CDR3 DNA: TGTGCCAGCAGCTTACCGACAGGGTCAGAGACCCAGTACTTC. This gives the protein CASSLPTGSETQYF.

This clonotype was counted between two and nine times. The rearrangement uses TRBV6-5 and TRBJ2-7; perhaps D is TRBD1 or TRBD2 (6 bases each). Between the trimmed V and J ends, which lost 1 base and 3 bases, there was a span of 16 bases. The CDR3 is 16 residues long. Germline CDR1 is MNHEY and CDR2 is SVGAGI. In DNA, the CDR3 is TGTGCCAGCAGTTACTATAAAGGGGGGAAAAACTACGAGCAGTACGTC. It encodes CASSYYKGGKNYEQYV.

This clonotype has only a few counts. The chain carries TRBV7-6 and TRBJ2-7, with 7 bases fitting TRBD1. V trimming: 1 base; J trimming: 4 bases; junction bases outside the gene matches: 10. CDR3 length: 16 amino acids. Germline loops: CDR1 SGHVS, CDR2 FNYEAQ. DNA of the CDR3: TGTGCCAGCAGCTTAGTTGGGGGACAGAGTCCTTACGAGCAGTACTTC. It translates to CASSLVGGQSPYEQYF.

This clonotype appeared once. Germline is not matched at one junction end, which may reflect a read error. This sequence joins TRBV12-3 or TRBV12-4 and TRBJ2-1, with 11 bases identical to TRBD1. The CDR3 is 19 residues long. Here the CDR3 reads CACSPGQGASVGSYNEQFF. CDR3 nucleotides: TGTGCCTGCAGTCCAGGACAGGGGGCTTCGGTAGGGTCCTACAATGAGCAGTTCTTC.

The J gene is TRBJ2-2, the V gene TRBV2; D gene ambiguous. Looked up from germline, CDR1 is SNHLY and CDR2 is FYNNEI. The length of the CDR3 is 15 residues. V gave up 7 bases and J gave up 3 bases, with 15 bases separating them. The CDR3 is CASINGRLDTGELFF. The CDR3 DNA reads as TGTGCCAGCATTAATGGACGGCTTGACACCGGGGAGCTGTTTTTT.

This chain connects TRBV20-1 to TRBJ2-5, with no clear D. Deletions cut 7 bases from V and 0 bases from J, with 15 bases between. Germline-derived CDR1 and CDR2 are DFQATT and SNEGSKA (reference sequence). CDR3 size: 14 residues. CDR3 region: CSGNHGLYQETQYF. DNA of the CDR3: TGCAGTGGAAATCATGGGTTGTACCAAGAGACCCAGTACTTC.

V and J are TRBV15 and TRBJ2-7; D uncertain. The germline gives CDR1 LNHNV, CDR2 YYDKDF (reference sequence). The CDR3 runs 13 residues. The germline V and J ends were trimmed by 1 base and 7 bases, with 11 bases remaining between them. CDR3 sequence reads: CATSRGPGEEQYV. CDR3 nucleotides: TGTGCCACCAGCAGAGGCCCAGGCGAAGAGCAGTACGTC.

This rearrangement joins TRBV24-1 to TRBJ2-1; 7 bases align to TRBD1. Germline trimming cut 1 base from V and 8 bases from J; bases unmatched to any gene: 10. This CDR3 has 16 residues. Per the germline V gene, CDR1 is KGHDR and CDR2 is SFDVKD. For the CDR3, the DNA is TGTGCCACCAGTGATTTCCCCTCGACAGGGTCGGATGAGCAGTTCTTC. Translated: CATSDFPSTGSDEQFF.

V and J are TRBV20-1 and TRBJ1-2, with TRBD1 identical over 8 bases. The germline CDR1 and CDR2 sequences are DFQATT and SNEGSKA (reference sequence). Unmatched junction bases numbered 15, after V lost 5 bases and J lost 7 bases. This CDR3 is 15 amino acids long. The CDR3 spells CSAAPRGQGALGYTF. CDR3 in DNA: TGCAGTGCTGCCCCACGAGGGCAGGGGGCCCTTGGCTACACCTTC.

Only one count was recorded for this clonotype. The J gene is TRBJ2-1, the V gene TRBV7-2, with 10 bases identical to TRBD2. Per the germline V gene, CDR1 is SGHTA and CDR2 is FQGNSA. The CDR3 is 17 residues long. V was pared by 4 bases and J by 2 bases, with 8 bases of the junction left unmatched. The CDR3 loop is CASSSQWSGRAYNEQFF. The CDR3 DNA reads as TGTGCCAGCAGCTCCCAATGGAGCGGGAGGGCCTACAATGAGCAGTTCTTC.

This clonotype was seen a few times. The J gene is TRBJ1-2, the V gene TRBV12-3 or TRBV12-4, with D possibly being TRBD1 (5 bases). CDR3 length equals 13 residues. The V gene lost 3 bases and the J gene lost 6 bases, with 11 bases spanning the gap. The CDR3 coding sequence is TGTGCCAGCAGTTTCTCAGGGAGAGATGGCTACACCTTC. It specifies CASSFSGRDGYTF.

The table lists this clonotype with a few counts. The V gene is TRBV5-1, the J gene TRBJ2-5, with 8 bases that match TRBD2. This CDR3 contains 16 residues. The germline V gene has CDR1 SGHRS and CDR2 YFSETQ. V trimming: 1 base; J trimming: 1 base; junction bases outside the gene matches: 6. CDR3 coding DNA: TGCGCCAGCAGCTTGATCGCGGGGGGCCCCCAAGAGACCCAGTACTTC. Its protein is CASSLIAGGPQETQYF.

A few counts support this clonotype. This chain links TRBV20-1 with TRBJ2-3; D is unresolved. Trimming cost V 1 base and J 1 base, with 6 bases left between them. The germline V gene encodes CDR1 DFQATT and CDR2 SNEGSKA (reference sequence). The CDR3 is made up of 13 amino acids. For the CDR3, the DNA is TGCAGTGCTAGAGTTGGGGGCACAGATACGCAGTATTTT. It encodes CSARVGGTDTQYF.

This rearrangement joins TRBV20-1 to TRBJ2-5; D unresolved. The CDR3 has 13 amino acids. Germline CDR1 and CDR2: DFQATT and SNEGSKA (reference sequence). V lost 5 bases, J lost 4 bases, and 14 bases lay in between. The CDR3 DNA is TGCAGTGCTGGCCTAGGAATCCGAGAGACCCAGTACTTC. Protein: CSAGLGIRETQYF.

The CDR3 DNA is TGTGCCAGCAGTCCCTCAGACAGCCATCAGCCCCAGCATTTT. Translated, it gives CASSPSDSHQPQHF. The chain employs TRBV12-3 or TRBV12-4 and TRBJ1-5; tentative D call: TRBD1 (5 bases). V lost 5 bases and J lost 5, with 13 bases in between. The CDR3 runs to 14 residues.

The chain employs TRBV29-1 and TRBJ2-7, with TRBD2 as a possible D gene (6 bases). Trimming shortened V by 5 bases and J by 6 bases, and 17 bases separated the two germline ends. Germline lookup yields CDR1 SQVTM and CDR2 ANQGSEA. The length of the CDR3 is 13 residues. The CDR3 region is CSVSPAGKTEQYF. In nucleotides, the CDR3 is TGCAGCGTTTCTCCGGCGGGAAAAACCGAGCAGTACTTC.

This clonotype was seen repeatedly, ten times or more. The chain employs TRBV12-3 or TRBV12-4 and TRBJ2-5; TRBD2 agrees at 9 bases. The CDR3 sequence is 15 residues long. The ends lost 4 bases at V and 5 bases at J; junction bases unmatched: 8. The CDR3 sequence: CASSSGLANGETQYF. The DNA of the CDR3 is TGTGCCAGCAGTTCTGGACTAGCGAATGGGGAGACCCAGTACTTC.

This clonotype was found many times. The rearrangement uses TRBV3-1 and TRBJ1-5, with D tentatively TRBD1 (6 bases). With 3 bases removed from V and 6 bases from J, the gap between germline ends came to 6 bases. Germline V gives CDR1 LGHDT, CDR2 YNNKEL (reference sequence). The CDR3 is 12 amino acids. CDR3 amino acids: CASSQTGQPQHF. Written as DNA, the CDR3 is TGTGCCAGCAGCCAGACAGGTCAGCCCCAGCATTTT. Full variable domain (missing parts from reference TRBV3-1 and TRBJ1-5): DTAVSQTPKYLVTQMGNDKSIKCEQNLGHDTMYWYKQDSKKFLKIMFSYNNKELIINETVPNRFSPKSPDKAHLNLHINSLELGDSAVYFCASSQTGQPQHFGDGTRLSIL.

This clonotype was observed a few times. This sequence joins TRBV5-1 and TRBJ1-4; D is unclear. V lost 2 bases and J lost 3, with 8 bases in between. The germline V gene encodes CDR1 SGHRS and CDR2 YFSETQ. The CDR3 loop spans 14 amino acids. The CDR3 sequence is CASSLSGSNEKLFF. Here the CDR3 DNA reads TGCGCCAGCAGCTTATCCGGGTCTAATGAAAAACTGTTTTTT.